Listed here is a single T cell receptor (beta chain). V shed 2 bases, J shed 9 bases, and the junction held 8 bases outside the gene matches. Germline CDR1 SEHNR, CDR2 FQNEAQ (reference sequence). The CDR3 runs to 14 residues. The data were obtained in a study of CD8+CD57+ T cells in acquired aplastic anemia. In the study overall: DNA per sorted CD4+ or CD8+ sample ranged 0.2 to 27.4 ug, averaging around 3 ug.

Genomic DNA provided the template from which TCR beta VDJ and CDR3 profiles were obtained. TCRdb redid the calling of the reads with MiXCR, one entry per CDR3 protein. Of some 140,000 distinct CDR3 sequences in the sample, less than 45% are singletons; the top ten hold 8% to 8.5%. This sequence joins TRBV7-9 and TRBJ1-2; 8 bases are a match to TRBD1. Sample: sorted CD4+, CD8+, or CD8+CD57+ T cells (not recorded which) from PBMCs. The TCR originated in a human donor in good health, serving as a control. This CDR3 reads CASSLTGQVGSYTF. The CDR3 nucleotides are TGTGCCAGCAGCTTAACGGGACAGGTTGGGAGCTACACCTTC.